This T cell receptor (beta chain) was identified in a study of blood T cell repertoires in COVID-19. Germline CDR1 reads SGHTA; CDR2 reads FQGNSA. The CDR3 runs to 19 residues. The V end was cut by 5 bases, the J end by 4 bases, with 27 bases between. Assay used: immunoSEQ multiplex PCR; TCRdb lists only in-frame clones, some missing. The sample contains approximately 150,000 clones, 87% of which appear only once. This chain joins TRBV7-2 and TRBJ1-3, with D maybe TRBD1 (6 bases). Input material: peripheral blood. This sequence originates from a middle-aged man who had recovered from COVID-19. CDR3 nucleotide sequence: TGTGCCAGCAGCGACTATGCCATATTACAGGGACGAGGGGGAAACACCATATATTTT. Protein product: CASSDYAILQGRGGNTIYF. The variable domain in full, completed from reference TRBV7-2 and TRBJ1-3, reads GAGVSQSPSNKVTEKGKDVELRCDPISGHTALYWYRQSLGQGLEFLIYFQGNSAPDKSGLPSDRFSAERTGGSVSTLTIQRTQQEDSAVYLCASSDYAILQGRGGNTIYFGEGSWLTVV.